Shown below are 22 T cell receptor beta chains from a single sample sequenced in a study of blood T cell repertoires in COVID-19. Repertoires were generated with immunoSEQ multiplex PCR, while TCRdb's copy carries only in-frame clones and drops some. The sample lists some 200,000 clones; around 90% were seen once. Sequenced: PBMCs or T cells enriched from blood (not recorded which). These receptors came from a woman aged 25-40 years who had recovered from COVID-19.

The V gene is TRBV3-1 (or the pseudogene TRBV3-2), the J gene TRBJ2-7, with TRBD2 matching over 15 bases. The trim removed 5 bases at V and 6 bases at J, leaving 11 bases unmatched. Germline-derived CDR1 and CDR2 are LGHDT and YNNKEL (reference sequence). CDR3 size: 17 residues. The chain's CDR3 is CASSSGLAGGAKGEQYF. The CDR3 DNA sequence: TGTGCCAGCAGCTCCGGACTAGCGGGAGGGGCGAAGGGCGAGCAGTACTTC.

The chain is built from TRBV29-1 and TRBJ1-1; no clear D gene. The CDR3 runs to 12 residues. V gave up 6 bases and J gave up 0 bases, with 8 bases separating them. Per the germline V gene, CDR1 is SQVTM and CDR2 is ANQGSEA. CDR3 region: CSVADLNTEAFF. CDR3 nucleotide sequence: TGCAGCGTAGCGGACCTGAACACTGAAGCTTTCTTT.

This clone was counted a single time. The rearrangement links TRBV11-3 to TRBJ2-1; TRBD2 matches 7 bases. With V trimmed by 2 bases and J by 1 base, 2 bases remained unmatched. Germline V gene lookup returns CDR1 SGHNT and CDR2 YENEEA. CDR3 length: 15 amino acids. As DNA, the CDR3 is TGTGCCAGCAGCTTACGCGGGGGTTCCTACAATGAGCAGTTCTTC. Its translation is CASSLRGGSYNEQFF. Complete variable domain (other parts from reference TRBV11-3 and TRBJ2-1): EAGVVQSPRYKIIEKKQPVAFWCNPISGHNTLYWYLQNLGQGPELLIRYENEEAVDDSQLPKDRFSAERLKGVDSTLKIQPAELGDSAVYLCASSLRGGSYNEQFFGPGTRLTVL.

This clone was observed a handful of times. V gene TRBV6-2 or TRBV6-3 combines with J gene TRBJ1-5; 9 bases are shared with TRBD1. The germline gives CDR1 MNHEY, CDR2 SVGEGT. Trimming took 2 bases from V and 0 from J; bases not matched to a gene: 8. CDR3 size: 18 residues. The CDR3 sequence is CASSYQIGTGSSNQPQHF. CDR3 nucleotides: TGTGCCAGCAGTTACCAAATAGGGACAGGGTCTAGCAATCAGCCCCAGCATTTT.

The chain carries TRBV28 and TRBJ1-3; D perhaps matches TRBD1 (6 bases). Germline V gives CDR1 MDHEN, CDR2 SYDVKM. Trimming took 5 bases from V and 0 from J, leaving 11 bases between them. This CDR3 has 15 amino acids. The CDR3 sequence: CASSRQALSGNTIYF. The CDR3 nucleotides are TGTGCCAGCAGTAGACAGGCCCTCTCTGGAAACACCATATATTTT.

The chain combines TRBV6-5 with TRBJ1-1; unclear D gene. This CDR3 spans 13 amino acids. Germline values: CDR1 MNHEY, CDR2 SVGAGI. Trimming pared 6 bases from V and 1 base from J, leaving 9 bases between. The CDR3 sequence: CASSPGWNTEAFF. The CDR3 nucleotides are TGTGCCAGCAGCCCGGGGTGGAACACTGAAGCTTTCTTT.

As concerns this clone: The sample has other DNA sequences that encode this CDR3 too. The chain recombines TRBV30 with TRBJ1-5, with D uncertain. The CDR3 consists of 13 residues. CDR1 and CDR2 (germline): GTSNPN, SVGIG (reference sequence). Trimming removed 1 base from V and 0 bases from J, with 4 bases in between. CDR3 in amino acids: CAWSGDSNQPQHF. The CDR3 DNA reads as TGTGCCTGGAGTGGAGATAGCAATCAGCCCCAGCATTTT.

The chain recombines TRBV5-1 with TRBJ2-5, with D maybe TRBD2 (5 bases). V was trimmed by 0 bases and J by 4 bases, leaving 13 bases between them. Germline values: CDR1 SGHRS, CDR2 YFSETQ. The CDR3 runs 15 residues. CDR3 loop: CASSLGGPGGETQYF. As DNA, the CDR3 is TGCGCCAGCAGCTTGGGAGGCCCAGGAGGAGAGACCCAGTACTTC.

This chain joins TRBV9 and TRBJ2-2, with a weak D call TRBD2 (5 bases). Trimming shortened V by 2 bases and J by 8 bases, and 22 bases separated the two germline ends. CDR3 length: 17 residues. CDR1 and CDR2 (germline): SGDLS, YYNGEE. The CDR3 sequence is CASSVKEGSITVGELFF. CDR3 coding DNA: TGTGCCAGCAGCGTCAAAGAGGGCTCAATTACCGTGGGGGAGCTGTTTTTT.

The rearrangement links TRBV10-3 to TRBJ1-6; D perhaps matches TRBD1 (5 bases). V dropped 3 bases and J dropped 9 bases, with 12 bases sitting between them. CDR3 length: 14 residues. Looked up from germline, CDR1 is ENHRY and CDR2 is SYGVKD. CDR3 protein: CAISDPGEVSPLHF. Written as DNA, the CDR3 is TGTGCCATCAGTGACCCGGGGGAGGTTTCACCCCTCCACTTT.

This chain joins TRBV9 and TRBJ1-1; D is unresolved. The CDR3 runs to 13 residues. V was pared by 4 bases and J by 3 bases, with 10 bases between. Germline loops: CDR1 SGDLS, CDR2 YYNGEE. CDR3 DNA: TGTGCCAGCAGCCCGGACTGGGACACTGAAGCTTTCTTT. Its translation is CASSPDWDTEAFF.

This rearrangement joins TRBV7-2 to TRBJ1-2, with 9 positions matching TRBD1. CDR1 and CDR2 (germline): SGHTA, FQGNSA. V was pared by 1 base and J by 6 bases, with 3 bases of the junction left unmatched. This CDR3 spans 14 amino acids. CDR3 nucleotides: TGTGCCAGCAGCTTAGTTAGGACAGGGGATGGCTACACCTTC. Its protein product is CASSLVRTGDGYTF. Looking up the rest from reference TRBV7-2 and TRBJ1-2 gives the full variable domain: GAGVSQSPSNKVTEKGKDVELRCDPISGHTALYWYRQSLGQGLEFLIYFQGNSAPDKSGLPSDRFSAERTGGSVSTLTIQRTQQEDSAVYLCASSLVRTGDGYTFGSGTRLTVV.

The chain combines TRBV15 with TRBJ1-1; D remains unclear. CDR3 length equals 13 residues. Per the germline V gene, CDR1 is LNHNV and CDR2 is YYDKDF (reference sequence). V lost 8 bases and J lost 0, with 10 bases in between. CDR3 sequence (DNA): TGTGCCACCTCAGTTGATATGAACACTGAAGCTTTCTTT. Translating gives CATSVDMNTEAFF.

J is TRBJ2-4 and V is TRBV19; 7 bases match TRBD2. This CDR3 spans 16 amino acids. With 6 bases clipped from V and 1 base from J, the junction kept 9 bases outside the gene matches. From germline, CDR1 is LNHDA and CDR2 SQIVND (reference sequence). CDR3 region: CASSRPVAGAKNIQYF. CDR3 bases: TGTGCCAGTAGCCGACCCGTAGCGGGCGCCAAAAACATTCAGTACTTC.

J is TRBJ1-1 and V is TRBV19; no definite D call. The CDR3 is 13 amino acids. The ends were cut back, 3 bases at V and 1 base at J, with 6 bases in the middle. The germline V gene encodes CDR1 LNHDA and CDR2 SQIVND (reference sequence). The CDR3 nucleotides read TGTGCCAGTAGTATCTCAGAGAACACTGAAGCTTTCTTT. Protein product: CASSISENTEAFF.

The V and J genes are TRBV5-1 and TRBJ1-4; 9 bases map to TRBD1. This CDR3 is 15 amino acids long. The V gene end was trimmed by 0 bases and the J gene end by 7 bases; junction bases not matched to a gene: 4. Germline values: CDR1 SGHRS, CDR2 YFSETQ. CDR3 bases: TGCGCCAGCAGCTTGGTACAGGGGGCGTTTGAAAAACTGTTTTTT. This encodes CASSLVQGAFEKLFF. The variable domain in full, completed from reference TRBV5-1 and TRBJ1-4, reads KAGVTQTPRYLIKTRGQQVTLSCSPISGHRSVSWYQQTPGQGLQFLFEYFSETQRNKGNFPGRFSGRQFSNSRSEMNVSTLELGDSALYLCASSLVQGAFEKLFFGSGTQLSVL.

CDR3 protein: CASSANRDRADYGYTF. The CDR3 DNA reads TGTGCCAGCAGCGCCAACCGGGACAGGGCGGACTATGGCTACACCTTC. V and J are TRBV9 and TRBJ1-2; 9 bases agree with TRBD1. Germline V gene sequence: CDR1 SGDLS, CDR2 YYNGEE. The CDR3 has 16 residues. V trimming: 3 bases; J trimming: 3 bases; junction bases outside the gene matches: 9.

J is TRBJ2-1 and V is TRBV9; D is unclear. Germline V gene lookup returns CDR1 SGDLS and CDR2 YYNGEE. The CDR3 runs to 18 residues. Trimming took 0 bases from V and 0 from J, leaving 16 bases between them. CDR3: CASSVDGWAPSSYNEQFF. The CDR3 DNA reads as TGTGCCAGCAGCGTAGATGGGTGGGCACCCAGCTCCTACAATGAGCAGTTCTTC.

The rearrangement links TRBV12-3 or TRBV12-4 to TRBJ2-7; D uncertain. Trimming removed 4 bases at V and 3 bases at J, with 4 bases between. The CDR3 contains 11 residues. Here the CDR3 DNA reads TGTGCCAGCAGTTCCTTCTACGAGCAGTACTTC. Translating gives CASSSFYEQYF.

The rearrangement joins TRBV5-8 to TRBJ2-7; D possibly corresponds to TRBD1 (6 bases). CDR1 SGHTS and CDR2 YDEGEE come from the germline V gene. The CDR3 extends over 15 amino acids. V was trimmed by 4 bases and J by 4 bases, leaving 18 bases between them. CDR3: CASSRIGQRLYEQYF. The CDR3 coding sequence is TGTGCCAGCAGCCGTATTGGACAGAGACTTTACGAGCAGTACTTC.

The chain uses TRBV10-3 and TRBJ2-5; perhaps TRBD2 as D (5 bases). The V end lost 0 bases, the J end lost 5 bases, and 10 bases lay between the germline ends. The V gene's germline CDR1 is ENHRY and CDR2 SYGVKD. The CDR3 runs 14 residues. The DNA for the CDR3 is TGTGCCATCAGTGAGTCCCCTAGCCAGGAGACCCAGTACTTC. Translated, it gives CAISESPSQETQYF.

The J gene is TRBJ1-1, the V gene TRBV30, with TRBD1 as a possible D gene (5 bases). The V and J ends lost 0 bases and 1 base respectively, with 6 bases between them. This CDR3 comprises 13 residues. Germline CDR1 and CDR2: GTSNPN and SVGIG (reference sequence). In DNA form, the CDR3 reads TGTGCCTGGAGTGTACAGGCGAACACTGAAGCTTTCTTT. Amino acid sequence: CAWSVQANTEAFF.